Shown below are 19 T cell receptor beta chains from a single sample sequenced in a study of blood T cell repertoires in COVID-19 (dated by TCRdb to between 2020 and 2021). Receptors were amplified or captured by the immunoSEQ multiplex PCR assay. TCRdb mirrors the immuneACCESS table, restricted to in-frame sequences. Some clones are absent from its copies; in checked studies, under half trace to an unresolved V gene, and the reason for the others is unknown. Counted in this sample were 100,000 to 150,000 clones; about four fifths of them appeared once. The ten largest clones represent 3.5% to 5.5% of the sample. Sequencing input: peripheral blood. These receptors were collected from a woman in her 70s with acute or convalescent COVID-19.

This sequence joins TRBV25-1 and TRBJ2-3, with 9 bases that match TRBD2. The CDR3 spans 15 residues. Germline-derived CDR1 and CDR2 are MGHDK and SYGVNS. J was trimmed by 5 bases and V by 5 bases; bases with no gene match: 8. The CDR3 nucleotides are TGTGCCAGCAGTTCGAGCGGGGGGCTAATAGATACGCAGTATTTT. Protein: CASSSSGGLIDTQYF.

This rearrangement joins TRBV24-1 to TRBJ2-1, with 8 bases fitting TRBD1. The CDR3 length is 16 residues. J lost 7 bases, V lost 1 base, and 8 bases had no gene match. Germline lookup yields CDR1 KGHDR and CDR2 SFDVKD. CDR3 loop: CATSDFGQGAGNEQFF. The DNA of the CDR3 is TGTGCCACCAGTGATTTCGGCCAGGGGGCCGGTAATGAGCAGTTCTTC.

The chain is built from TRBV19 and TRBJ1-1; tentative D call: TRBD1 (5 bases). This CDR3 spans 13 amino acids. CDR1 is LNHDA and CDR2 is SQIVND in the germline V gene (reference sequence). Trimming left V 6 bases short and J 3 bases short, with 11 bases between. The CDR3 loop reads CASSHKGDTEAFF. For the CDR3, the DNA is TGTGCCAGTAGCCATAAAGGGGACACTGAAGCTTTCTTT.

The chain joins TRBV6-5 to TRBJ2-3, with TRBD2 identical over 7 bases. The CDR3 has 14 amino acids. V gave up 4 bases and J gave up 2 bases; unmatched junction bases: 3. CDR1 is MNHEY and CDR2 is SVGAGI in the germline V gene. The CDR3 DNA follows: TGTGCCAGCAGTTCTAGCGGACTCACAGATACGCAGTATTTT. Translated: CASSSSGLTDTQYF.

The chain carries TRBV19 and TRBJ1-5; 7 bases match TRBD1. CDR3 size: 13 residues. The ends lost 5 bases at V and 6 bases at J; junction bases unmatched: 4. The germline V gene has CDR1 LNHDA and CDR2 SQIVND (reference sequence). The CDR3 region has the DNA TGTGCCAGTAGTGAACAGGGGCCTCAGCCCCAGCATTTT. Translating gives CASSEQGPQPQHF.

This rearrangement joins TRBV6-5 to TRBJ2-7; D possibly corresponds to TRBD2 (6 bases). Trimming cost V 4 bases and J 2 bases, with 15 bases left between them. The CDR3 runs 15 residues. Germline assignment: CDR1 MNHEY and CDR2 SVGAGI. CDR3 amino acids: CASSSPRRGTYEQYV. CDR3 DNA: TGTGCCAGCAGTTCCCCCAGGAGGGGTACCTACGAGCAGTACGTC.

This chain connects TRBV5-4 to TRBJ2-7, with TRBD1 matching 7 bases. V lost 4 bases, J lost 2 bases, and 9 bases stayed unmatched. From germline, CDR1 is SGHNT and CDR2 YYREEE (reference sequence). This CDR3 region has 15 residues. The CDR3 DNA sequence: TGTGCCAGCAGCCGGACAGGCGGAAGGACCTACGAGCAGTACTTC. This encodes CASSRTGGRTYEQYF.

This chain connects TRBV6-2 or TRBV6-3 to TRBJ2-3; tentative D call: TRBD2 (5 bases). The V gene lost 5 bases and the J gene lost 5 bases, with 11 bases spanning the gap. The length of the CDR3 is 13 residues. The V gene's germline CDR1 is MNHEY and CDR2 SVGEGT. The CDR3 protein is CASSRPEEDTQYF. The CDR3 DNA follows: TGTGCCAGCAGTCGCCCGGAGGAAGATACGCAGTATTTT.

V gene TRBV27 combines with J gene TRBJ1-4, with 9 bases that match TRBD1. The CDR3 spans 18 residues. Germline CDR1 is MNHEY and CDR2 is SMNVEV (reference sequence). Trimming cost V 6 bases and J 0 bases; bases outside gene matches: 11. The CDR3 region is CASRPTGGRWSTNEKLFF. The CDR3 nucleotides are TGTGCCAGCAGACCGACAGGGGGGAGGTGGTCAACTAATGAAAAACTGTTTTTT.

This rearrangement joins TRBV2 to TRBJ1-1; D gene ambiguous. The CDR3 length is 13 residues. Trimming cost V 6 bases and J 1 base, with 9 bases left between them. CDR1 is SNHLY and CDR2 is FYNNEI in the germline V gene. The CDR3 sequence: CASRAQANTEAFF. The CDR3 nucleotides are TGTGCCAGCAGGGCCCAGGCGAACACTGAAGCTTTCTTT.

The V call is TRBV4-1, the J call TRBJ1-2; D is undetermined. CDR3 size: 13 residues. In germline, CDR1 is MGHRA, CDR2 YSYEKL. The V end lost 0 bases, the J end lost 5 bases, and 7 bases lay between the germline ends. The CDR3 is CASSQDGGYGYTF. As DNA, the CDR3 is TGCGCCAGCAGCCAAGACGGCGGGTATGGCTACACCTTC.

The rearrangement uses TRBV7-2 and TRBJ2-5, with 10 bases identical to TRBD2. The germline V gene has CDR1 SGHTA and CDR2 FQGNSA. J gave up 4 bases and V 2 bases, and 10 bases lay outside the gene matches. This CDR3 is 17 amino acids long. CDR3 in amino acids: CASSLSASGGIGETQYF. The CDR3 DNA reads TGTGCCAGCAGCTTATCGGCTAGCGGGGGAATCGGAGAGACCCAGTACTTC.

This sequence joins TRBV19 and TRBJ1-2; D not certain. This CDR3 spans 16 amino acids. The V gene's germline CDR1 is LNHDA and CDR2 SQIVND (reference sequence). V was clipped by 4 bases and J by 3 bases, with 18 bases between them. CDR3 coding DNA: TGTGCCAGTAGTACCCAGTCTCCGACATATCACTATGGCTACACCTTC. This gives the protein CASSTQSPTYHYGYTF.

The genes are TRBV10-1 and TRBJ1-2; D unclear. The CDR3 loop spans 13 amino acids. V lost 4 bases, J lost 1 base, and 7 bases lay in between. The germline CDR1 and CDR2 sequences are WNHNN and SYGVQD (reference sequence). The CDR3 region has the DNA TGCGCCAGCAGTGCACAGCTTAACTATGGCTACACCTTC. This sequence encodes CASSAQLNYGYTF.

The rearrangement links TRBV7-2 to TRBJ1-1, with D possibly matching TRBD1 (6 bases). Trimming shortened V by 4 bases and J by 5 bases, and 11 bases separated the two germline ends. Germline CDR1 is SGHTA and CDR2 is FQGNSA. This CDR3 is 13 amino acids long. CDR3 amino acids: CASSSQGPTEAFF. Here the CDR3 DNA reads TGTGCCAGCAGCTCTCAGGGGCCAACTGAAGCTTTCTTT.

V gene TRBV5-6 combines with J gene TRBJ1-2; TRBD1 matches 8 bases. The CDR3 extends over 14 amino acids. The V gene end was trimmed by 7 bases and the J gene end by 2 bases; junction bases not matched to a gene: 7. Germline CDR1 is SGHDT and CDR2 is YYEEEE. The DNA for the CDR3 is TGTGCCAGCGGACGGACAGGGAGCAACTATGGCTACACCTTC. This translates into CASGRTGSNYGYTF.

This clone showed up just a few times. The CDR3 DNA follows: TGCGCCAGCAGCCGGGACTCTGCCTACAATGAGCAGTTCTTC. Translated: CASSRDSAYNEQFF. The chain couples TRBV10-1 to TRBJ2-1; D is perhaps TRBD2 (6 bases). The V gene's germline CDR1 is WNHNN and CDR2 SYGVQD (reference sequence). V lost 6 bases to trimming and J lost 2 bases, with 11 bases between them. This CDR3 has 14 amino acids.

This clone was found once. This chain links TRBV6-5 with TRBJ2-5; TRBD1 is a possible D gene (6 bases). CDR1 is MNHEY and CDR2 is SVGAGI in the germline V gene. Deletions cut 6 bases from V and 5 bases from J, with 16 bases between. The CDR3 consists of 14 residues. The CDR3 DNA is TGTGCCAGCAGCCGACAGGTAGTAGGGGAGACCCAGTACTTC. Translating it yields CASSRQVVGETQYF.

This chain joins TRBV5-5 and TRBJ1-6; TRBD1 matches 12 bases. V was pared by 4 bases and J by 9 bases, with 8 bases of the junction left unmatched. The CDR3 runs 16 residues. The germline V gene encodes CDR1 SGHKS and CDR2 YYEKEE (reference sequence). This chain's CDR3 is CASSPGGTGGVSPLHF. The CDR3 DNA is TGTGCCAGCAGCCCAGGAGGGACAGGGGGCGTTTCACCCCTCCACTTT.